These 12 T cell receptor beta chains originate from one sample sequenced in a study of CD8+ T cells in alopecia areata. In each case, RNA was isolated and then reverse transcribed into cDNA as the sequencing template. TCRdb keeps only in-frame clones here, not all; method: immunoSEQ multiplex PCR. The data contain about 210,000 clones, around two fifths of them singletons. Regarding treatment: oral pan-JAK inhibitor, 5-10 mg twice daily. This specimen was CD4+ T cells sorted from blood, taken around week 34, from a patient treated with tofacitinib. The receptors derive from a human donor with alopecia areata.

The CDR3 DNA reads TGTGCCAGCAGCTTAGCGCTTTCTGGGGTAGGCTACAATGAGCAGTTCTTC. Protein: CASSLALSGVGYNEQFF. The chain carries TRBV7-6 and TRBJ2-1; D gene uncertain. V lost 0 bases, J lost 3 bases, and 15 bases lay in between. Germline V gives CDR1 SGHVS, CDR2 FNYEAQ. The CDR3 has 17 amino acids.

This clone was seen only a few times. Different DNA sequences within this sample yield the same CDR3. The rearrangement uses TRBV5-1 and TRBJ2-2; D possibly corresponds to TRBD2 (5 bases). Germline V gene data show CDR1 as SGHRS and CDR2 as YFSETQ. The CDR3 spans 14 residues. V was pared by 1 base and J by 2 bases, with 6 bases between. Written as DNA, the CDR3 is TGCGCCAGCAGCTTGACGGGAAACACCGGGGAGCTGTTTTTT. Translating it yields CASSLTGNTGELFF. Together with reference TRBV5-1 and TRBJ2-2, the CDR3 gives the full variable domain: KAGVTQTPRYLIKTRGQQVTLSCSPISGHRSVSWYQQTPGQGLQFLFEYFSETQRNKGNFPGRFSGRQFSNSRSEMNVSTLELGDSALYLCASSLTGNTGELFFGEGSRLTVL.

This sequence joins TRBV7-3 and TRBJ2-1; 10 bases are shared with TRBD2. V lost 1 base to trimming and J lost 9 bases; unmatched junction nucleotides: 6. CDR3 length: 15 amino acids. Looked up from germline, CDR1 is SGHTA and CDR2 is FQGTGA. The CDR3 sequence is CASSLSGTSEGEQFF. CDR3 in DNA: TGTGCCAGCAGCTTAAGCGGGACTAGCGAGGGTGAGCAGTTCTTC.

The chain joins TRBV30 to TRBJ2-1, with a possible D match to TRBD1 (6 bases). The CDR3 has 13 residues. V lost 0 bases, J lost 10 bases, and 13 bases lay in between. Germline V CDR1 and CDR2: GTSNPN, SVGIG (reference sequence). This chain's CDR3 is CAWSVSGAGEQFF. The DNA for the CDR3 is TGTGCCTGGAGTGTTTCAGGGGCAGGGGAGCAGTTCTTC.

The chain recombines TRBV6-5 with TRBJ1-5; no clear D gene. The CDR3 spans 15 residues. The germline V gene has CDR1 MNHEY and CDR2 SVGAGI. V gave up 0 bases and J gave up 9 bases, with 15 bases separating them. The CDR3 DNA sequence: TGTGCCAGCAGTTACTCGACCGACGTGATGACGCCCCAGCATTTT. Translation: CASSYSTDVMTPQHF.

There are a few counts of this clone. The chain's CDR3 is CSVEDHNRGAETQYF. Written as DNA, the CDR3 is TGCAGCGTTGAAGATCATAACAGGGGGGCAGAGACCCAGTACTTC. The chain joins TRBV29-1 to TRBJ2-5; 8 nucleotides align to TRBD1. The CDR3 contains 15 residues. Germline CDR1 and CDR2: SQVTM and ANQGSEA. J lost 4 bases, V lost 0 bases, and 7 bases had no gene match.

The V gene is TRBV29-1, the J gene TRBJ2-1; no reliable D call. Trimming removed 0 bases from V and 3 bases from J, with 9 bases in between. Germline CDR1 reads SQVTM; CDR2 reads ANQGSEA. The CDR3 sequence is 14 residues long. The CDR3 region has the DNA TGCAGCGTTGAAGATGGCAAGAACTACAATGAGCAGTTCTTC. It yields the protein CSVEDGKNYNEQFF.

V usage is TRBV5-1 and J usage is TRBJ2-7, with unresolved D. Germline CDR1 reads SGHRS; CDR2 reads YFSETQ. Trimming left V 4 bases short and J 2 bases short, with 16 bases between. The CDR3 totals 15 residues. CDR3 DNA: TGCGCCAGCAGCCCGGCTGTGGGGAAGGCCTACGAGCAGTACTTC. Translating gives CASSPAVGKAYEQYF. The whole variable domain, remainder taken from reference TRBV5-1 and TRBJ2-7, is KAGVTQTPRYLIKTRGQQVTLSCSPISGHRSVSWYQQTPGQGLQFLFEYFSETQRNKGNFPGRFSGRQFSNSRSEMNVSTLELGDSALYLCASSPAVGKAYEQYFGPGTRLTVT.

The CDR3, as DNA: TGTGCCAGCAGTTACCCGACAGGGGGCGGCACTGAAGCTTTCTTT. Translating it yields CASSYPTGGGTEAFF. The chain has TRBV6-6 and TRBJ1-1; 10 bases line up with TRBD1. This CDR3 is 15 amino acids long. The germline V gene has CDR1 MNHNY and CDR2 SVGAGI (reference sequence). J lost 4 bases, V lost 2 bases, and 4 bases had no gene match.

This clone has only a few counts. V is TRBV4-1 and J is TRBJ2-1; the D is unclear. The CDR3 has 16 residues. V shed 0 bases and J shed 0 bases, with 9 bases lying between them. The germline V gene encodes CDR1 MGHRA and CDR2 YSYEKL. Written as DNA, the CDR3 is TGCGCCAGCAGCCAAGAATTTCCAAGCTCCTACAATGAGCAGTTCTTC. Protein: CASSQEFPSSYNEQFF.

J is TRBJ2-3 and V is TRBV18, with D unresolved. V lost 3 bases and J 14 bases, leaving 21 bases between the germline ends. The CDR3 has 14 residues. CDR1 KGHSH and CDR2 LQKENI come from the germline V gene. The CDR3 here is CASSPDIAEITGYF. In DNA, the CDR3 is TGTGCCAGCTCACCTGATATTGCAGAGATTACGGGGTATTTT.

The chain's CDR3 is CASKVDRGRMETQYF. DNA of the CDR3: TGTGCCAGCAAGGTCGACAGGGGAAGGATGGAGACCCAGTACTTC. The genes are TRBV2 and TRBJ2-5; 8 positions agree with TRBD1. The trim removed 7 bases at V and 5 bases at J, leaving 12 bases unmatched. The CDR3 totals 15 residues. Germline CDR1 SNHLY, CDR2 FYNNEI.